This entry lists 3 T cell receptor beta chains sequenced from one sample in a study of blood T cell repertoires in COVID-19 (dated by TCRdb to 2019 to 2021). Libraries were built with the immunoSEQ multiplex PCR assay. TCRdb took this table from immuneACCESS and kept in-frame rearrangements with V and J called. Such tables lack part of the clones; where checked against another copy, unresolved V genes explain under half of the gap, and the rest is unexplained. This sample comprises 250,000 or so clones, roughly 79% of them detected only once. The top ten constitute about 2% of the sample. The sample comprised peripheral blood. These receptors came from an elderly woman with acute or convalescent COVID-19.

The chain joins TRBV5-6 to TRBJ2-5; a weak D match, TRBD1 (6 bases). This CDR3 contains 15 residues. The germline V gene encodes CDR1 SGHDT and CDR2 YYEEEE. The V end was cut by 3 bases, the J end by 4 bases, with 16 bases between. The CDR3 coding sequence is TGTGCCAGCAGCTCTCACAGGGTGGGGGTAGAGACCCAGTACTTC. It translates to CASSSHRVGVETQYF.

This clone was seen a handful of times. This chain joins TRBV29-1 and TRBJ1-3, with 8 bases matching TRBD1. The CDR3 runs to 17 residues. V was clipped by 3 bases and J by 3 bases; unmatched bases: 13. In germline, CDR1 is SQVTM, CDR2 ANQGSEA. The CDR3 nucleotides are TGCAGCGTTGAGTTGGCCAGGGGGCAAACGGGTGGAAACACCATATATTTT. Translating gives CSVELARGQTGGNTIYF.

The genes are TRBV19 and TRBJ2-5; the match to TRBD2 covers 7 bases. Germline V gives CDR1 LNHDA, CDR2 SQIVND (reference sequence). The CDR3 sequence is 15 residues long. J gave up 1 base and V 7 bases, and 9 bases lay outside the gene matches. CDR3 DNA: TGTGCCAGTAAGGAAGCGGGGAGGACCCAAGAGACCCAGTACTTC. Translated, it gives CASKEAGRTQETQYF.